Sequencing of this T cell receptor beta chain was carried out in a study of technical replicates of blood from a handful of donors. This table comes from immunoSEQ multiplex PCR, and its TCRdb copy is limited to in-frame clones, with some not included. The sample has nearly 80,000 clones; around 90% are singletons. Sample: T cells isolated from PBMCs. The clonotype comes from a human donor in good health.

CDR3 loop: CASSLSPGSSEQYF. CDR3 bases: TGTGCCAGCAGTTTATCTCCGGGATCAAGCGAGCAGTACTTC. V gene TRBV27 combines with J gene TRBJ2-7; tentative D call: TRBD2 (5 bases). The germline gives CDR1 MNHEY, CDR2 SMNVEV (reference sequence). V was trimmed by 0 bases and J by 6 bases, leaving 12 bases between them. The length of the CDR3 is 14 residues.